Reported below is one TCR beta chain. The sample comes from a study of blood T cell repertoires in COVID-19. At the level of the study: Italy, Spain and the United States were the sources of the convalescent and acute COVID-19 samples. T cells, B-cell-depleted T cells, or PBMCs supplied cDNA or gDNA.

Repertoires were generated with immunoSEQ multiplex PCR, while TCRdb's copy carries only in-frame clones and drops some. Among approximately 470,000 clones listed, roughly 90% were seen once. Those who participated ranged in age from roughly 18 to 90 years and resided in 20 to 30 US areas. Cohorts were based on clinical histories the participants reported. The germline CDR1 and CDR2 sequences are GTSNPN and SVGIG (reference sequence). Trimming shortened V by 4 bases and J by 4 bases, and 16 bases separated the two germline ends. The CDR3 is made up of 15 amino acids. This TCR was recovered from a woman between 18 and 29 years old who had recovered from COVID-19. The sequencing sample was made of PBMCs or T cells enriched from blood (not recorded which). The genes are TRBV30 and TRBJ2-2; D may be TRBD1 (6 bases). The CDR3 coding sequence is TGTGCCTGGACTCCGGGGACAACGCCCACCGGGGAGCTGTTTTTT. Protein product: CAWTPGTTPTGELFF.